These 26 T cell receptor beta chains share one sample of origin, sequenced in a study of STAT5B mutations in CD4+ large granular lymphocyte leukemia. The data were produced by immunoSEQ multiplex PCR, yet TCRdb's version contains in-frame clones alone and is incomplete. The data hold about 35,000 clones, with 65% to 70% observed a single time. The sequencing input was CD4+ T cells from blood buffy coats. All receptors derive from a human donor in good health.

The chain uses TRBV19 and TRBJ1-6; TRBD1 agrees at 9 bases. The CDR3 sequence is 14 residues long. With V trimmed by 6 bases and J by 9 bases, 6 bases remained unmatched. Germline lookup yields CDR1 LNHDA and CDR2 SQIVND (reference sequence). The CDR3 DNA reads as TGTGCCAGTAGGCCACAGGGGGCCGGTTCACCCCTCCACTTT. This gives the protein CASRPQGAGSPLHF.

The CDR3 DNA is TGTGCCAGCAGCTTAGGTGTAGTAACTGAAGCTTTCTTT. This codes for CASSLGVVTEAFF. The rearrangement links TRBV7-6 to TRBJ1-1; D is ambiguous. CDR1 is SGHVS, CDR2 FNYEAQ, per germline. The V gene lost 1 base and the J gene lost 5 bases, with 8 bases spanning the gap. CDR3 length: 13 amino acids.

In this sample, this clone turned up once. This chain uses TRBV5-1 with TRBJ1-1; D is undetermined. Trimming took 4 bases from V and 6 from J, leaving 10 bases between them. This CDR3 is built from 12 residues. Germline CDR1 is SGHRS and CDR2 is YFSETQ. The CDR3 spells CASSLTRAEAFF. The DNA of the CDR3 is TGCGCCAGCAGCCTAACGAGGGCTGAAGCTTTCTTT.

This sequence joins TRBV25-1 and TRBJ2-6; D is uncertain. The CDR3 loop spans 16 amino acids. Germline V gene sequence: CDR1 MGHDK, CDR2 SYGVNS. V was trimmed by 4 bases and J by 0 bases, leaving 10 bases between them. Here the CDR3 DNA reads TGTGCCAGCAGTGGATCACGGAGCTCTGGGGCCAACGTCCTGACTTTC. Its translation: CASSGSRSSGANVLTF.

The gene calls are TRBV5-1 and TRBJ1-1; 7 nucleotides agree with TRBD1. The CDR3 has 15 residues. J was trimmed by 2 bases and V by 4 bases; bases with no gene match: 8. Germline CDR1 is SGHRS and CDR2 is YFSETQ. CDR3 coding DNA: TGCGCCAGCAGCCTACCCCGGGACAGCAACACTGAAGCTTTCTTT. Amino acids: CASSLPRDSNTEAFF.

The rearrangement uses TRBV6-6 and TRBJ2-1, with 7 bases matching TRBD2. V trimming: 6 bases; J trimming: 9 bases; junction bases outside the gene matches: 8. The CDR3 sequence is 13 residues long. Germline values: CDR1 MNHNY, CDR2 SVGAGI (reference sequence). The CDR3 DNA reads TGTGCCAGCAGCCGACCGTGGGAGGGTGAGCAGTTCTTC. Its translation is CASSRPWEGEQFF.

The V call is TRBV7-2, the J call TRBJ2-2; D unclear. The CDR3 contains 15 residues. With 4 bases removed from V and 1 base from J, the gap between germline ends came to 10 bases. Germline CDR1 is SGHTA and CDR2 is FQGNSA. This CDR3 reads CASSSLGRNTGELFF. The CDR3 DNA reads TGTGCCAGCAGCTCTCTGGGCAGGAACACCGGGGAGCTGTTTTTT.

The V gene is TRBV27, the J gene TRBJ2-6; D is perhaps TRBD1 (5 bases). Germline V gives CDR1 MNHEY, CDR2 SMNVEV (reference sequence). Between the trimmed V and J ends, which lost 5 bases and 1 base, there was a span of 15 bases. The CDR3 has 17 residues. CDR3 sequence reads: CASSPHAPGSGANVLTF. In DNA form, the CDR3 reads TGTGCCAGCAGTCCGCATGCTCCAGGGTCTGGGGCCAACGTCCTGACTTTC.

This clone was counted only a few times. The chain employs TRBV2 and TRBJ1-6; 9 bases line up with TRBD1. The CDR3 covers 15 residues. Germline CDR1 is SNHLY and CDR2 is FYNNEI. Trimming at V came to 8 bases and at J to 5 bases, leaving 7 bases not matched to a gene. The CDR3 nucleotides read TGTGCCAGCGTCCGGGACAGGGTTGATAATTCACCCCTCCACTTT. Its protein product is CASVRDRVDNSPLHF.

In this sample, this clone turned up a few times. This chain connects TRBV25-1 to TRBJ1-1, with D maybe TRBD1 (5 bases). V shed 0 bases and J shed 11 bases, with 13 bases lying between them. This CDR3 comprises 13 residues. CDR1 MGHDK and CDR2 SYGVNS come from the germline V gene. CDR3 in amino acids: CASSEYNSGDAFF. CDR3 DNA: TGTGCCAGCAGTGAATACAACTCCGGGGACGCTTTCTTT.

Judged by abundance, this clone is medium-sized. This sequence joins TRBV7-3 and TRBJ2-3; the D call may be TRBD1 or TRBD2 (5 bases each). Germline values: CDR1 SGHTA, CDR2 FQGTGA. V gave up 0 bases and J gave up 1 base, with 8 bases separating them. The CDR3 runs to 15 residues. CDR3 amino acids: CASSLTGGGTDTQYF. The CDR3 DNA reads TGTGCCAGCAGCTTAACTGGGGGTGGCACAGATACGCAGTATTTT.

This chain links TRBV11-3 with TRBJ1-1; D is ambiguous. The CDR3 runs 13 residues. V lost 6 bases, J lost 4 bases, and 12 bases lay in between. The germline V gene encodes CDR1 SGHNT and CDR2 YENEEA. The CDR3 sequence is CASRAMIVTEAFF. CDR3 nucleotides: TGTGCCAGCAGGGCTATGATAGTCACTGAAGCTTTCTTT.

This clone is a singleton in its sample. The CDR3 nucleotides read TGTGCCAGCAGCCCGAGACAGGGGAAGAACACTGAAGCTTTCTTT. Translating gives CASSPRQGKNTEAFF. This chain links TRBV7-2 with TRBJ1-1; 8 bases agree with TRBD1. This CDR3 is built from 15 residues. Germline CDR1 reads SGHTA; CDR2 reads FQGNSA. Unmatched junction bases numbered 6, after V lost 5 bases and J lost 1 base.

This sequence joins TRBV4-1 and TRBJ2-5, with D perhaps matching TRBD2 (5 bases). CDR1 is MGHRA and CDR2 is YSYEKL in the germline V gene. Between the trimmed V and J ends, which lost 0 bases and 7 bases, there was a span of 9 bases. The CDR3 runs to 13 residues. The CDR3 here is CASSQEPRGTQYF. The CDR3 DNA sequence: TGCGCCAGCAGCCAAGAGCCCCGGGGGACCCAGTACTTC.

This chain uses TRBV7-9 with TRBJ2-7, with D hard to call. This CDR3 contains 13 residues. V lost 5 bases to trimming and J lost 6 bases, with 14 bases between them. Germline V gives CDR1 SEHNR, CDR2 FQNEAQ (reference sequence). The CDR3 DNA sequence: TGTGCCAGCAGCCCTTCAATATCCCCCGAGCAGTACTTC. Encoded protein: CASSPSISPEQYF. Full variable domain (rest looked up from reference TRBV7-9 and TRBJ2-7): DTGVSQNPRHKITKRGQNVTFRCDPISEHNRLYWYRQTLGQGPEFLTYFQNEAQLEKSRLLSDRFSAERPKGSFSTLEIQRTEQGDSAMYLCASSPSISPEQYFGPGTRLTVT.

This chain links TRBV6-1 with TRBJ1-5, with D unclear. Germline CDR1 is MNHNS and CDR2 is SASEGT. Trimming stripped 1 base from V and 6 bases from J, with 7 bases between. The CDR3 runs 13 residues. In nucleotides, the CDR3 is TGTGCCAGCAGTGAAGGGGTACTTCAGCCCCAGCATTTT. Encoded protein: CASSEGVLQPQHF.

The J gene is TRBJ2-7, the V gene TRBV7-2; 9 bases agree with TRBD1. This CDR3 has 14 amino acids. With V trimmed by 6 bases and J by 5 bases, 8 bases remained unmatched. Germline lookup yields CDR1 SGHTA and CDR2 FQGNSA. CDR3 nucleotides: TGTGCCAGCAGACCGCCGGGACAGGGTCACGAGCAGTACTTC. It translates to CASRPPGQGHEQYF.

CDR3 in DNA: TGTGCCAGTATAACAGGGGGTTTTTCGAACACTGAAGCTTTCTTT. Its translation is CASITGGFSNTEAFF. The chain carries TRBV19 and TRBJ1-1, with 8 bases fitting TRBD1. The CDR3 totals 15 residues. Germline assignment: CDR1 LNHDA and CDR2 SQIVND (reference sequence). V gave up 7 bases and J gave up 1 base; unmatched junction bases: 8.

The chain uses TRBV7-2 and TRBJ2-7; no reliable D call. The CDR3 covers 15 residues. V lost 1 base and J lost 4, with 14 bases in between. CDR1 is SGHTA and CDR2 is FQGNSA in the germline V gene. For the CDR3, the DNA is TGTGCCAGCAGCTTAGTTACAGCCTACGGGTACGAGCAGTACTTC. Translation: CASSLVTAYGYEQYF.

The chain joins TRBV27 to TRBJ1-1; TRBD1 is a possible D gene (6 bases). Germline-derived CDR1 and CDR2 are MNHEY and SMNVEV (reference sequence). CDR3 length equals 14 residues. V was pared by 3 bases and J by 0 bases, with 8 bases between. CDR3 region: CASSFGGLNTEAFF. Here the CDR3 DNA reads TGTGCCAGCAGTTTCGGGGGCTTGAACACTGAAGCTTTCTTT.

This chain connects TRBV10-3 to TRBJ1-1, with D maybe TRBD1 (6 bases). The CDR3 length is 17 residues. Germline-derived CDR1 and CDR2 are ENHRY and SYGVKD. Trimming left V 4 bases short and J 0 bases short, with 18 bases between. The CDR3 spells CAISGTDRFRVNTEAFF. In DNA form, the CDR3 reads TGTGCCATCAGTGGGACAGACAGGTTTCGGGTGAACACTGAAGCTTTCTTT.

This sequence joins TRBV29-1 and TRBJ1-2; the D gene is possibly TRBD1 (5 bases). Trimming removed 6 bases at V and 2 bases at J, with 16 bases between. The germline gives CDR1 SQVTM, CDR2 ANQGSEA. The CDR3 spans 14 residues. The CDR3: CSVPSGQLNYGYTF. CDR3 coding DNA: TGCAGCGTGCCTTCGGGGCAGCTGAACTATGGCTACACCTTC.

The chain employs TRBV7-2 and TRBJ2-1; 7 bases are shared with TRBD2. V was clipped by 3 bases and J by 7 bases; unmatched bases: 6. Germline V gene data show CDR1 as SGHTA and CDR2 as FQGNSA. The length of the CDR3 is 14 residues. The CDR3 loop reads CASSFRGAGNEQFF. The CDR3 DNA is TGTGCCAGCAGCTTTCGGGGAGCGGGGAATGAGCAGTTCTTC.

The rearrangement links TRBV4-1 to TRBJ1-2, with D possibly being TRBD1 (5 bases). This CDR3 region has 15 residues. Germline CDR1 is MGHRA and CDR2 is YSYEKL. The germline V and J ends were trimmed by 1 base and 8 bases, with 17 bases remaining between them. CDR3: CASSQVVDSSDGYTF. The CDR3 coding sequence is TGCGCCAGCAGCCAAGTGGTAGACAGCTCAGACGGCTACACCTTC.

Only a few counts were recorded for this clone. CDR3 loop: CASKGWDEQYF. The DNA of the CDR3 is TGCGCCAGCAAGGGGTGGGACGAGCAGTACTTC. The rearrangement uses TRBV5-1 and TRBJ2-7, with D possibly matching TRBD1 (5 bases). The CDR3 runs 11 residues. Germline V lookup: CDR1 SGHRS, CDR2 YFSETQ. The germline V and J ends were trimmed by 6 bases and 5 bases, with 9 bases remaining between them.

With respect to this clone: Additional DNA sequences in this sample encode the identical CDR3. The CDR3 bases are TGTGCCAGCAGCCCCGGGACAGGGGATTATGGCTACACCTTC. This encodes CASSPGTGDYGYTF. The V gene is TRBV7-3, the J gene TRBJ1-2; TRBD1 aligns across 10 bases. CDR1 is SGHTA, CDR2 FQGTGA, per germline. The CDR3 has 14 amino acids. V shed 5 bases and J 5 bases; nucleotides not matched to a gene: 5. The full variable domain, its missing parts supplied by reference TRBV7-3 and TRBJ1-2, is GAGVSQTPSNKVTEKGKYVELRCDPISGHTALYWYRQSLGQGPEFLIYFQGTGAADDSGLPNDRFFAVRPEGSVSTLKIQRTERGDSAVYLCASSPGTGDYGYTFGSGTRLTVV.